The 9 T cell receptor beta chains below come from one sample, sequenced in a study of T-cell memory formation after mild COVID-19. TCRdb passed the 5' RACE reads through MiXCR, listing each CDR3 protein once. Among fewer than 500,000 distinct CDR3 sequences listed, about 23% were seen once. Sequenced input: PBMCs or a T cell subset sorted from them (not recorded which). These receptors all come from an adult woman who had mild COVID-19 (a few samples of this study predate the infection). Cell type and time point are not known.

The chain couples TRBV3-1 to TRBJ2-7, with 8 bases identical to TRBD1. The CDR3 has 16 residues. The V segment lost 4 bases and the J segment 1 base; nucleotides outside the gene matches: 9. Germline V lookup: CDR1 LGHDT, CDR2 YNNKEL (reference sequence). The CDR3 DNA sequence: TGTGCCAGCAGCCTAGCGGACAGGGCTACGTCCTACGAGCAGTACTTC. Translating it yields CASSLADRATSYEQYF.

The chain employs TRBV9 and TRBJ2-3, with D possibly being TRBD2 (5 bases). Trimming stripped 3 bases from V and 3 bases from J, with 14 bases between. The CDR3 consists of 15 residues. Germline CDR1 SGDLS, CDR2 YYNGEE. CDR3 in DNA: TGTGCCAGCAGCGCTTTAGGGAGAGGAACAGATACGCAGTATTTT. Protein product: CASSALGRGTDTQYF.

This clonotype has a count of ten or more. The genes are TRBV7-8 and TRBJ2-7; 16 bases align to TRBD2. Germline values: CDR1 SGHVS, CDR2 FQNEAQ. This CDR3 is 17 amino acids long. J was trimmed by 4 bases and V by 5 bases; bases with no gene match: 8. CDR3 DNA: TGTGCCAGCAGCCCAGGGACTAGCGGGGGGGCGGTTTACGAGCAGTACTTC. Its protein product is CASSPGTSGGAVYEQYF.

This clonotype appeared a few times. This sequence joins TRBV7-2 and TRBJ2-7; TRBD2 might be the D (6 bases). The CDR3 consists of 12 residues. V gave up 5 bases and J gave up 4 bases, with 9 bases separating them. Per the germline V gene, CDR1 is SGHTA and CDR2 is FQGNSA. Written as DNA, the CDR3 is TGTGCCAGCAGCGGGGCGGGGTACGAGCAGTACTTC. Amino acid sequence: CASSGAGYEQYF.

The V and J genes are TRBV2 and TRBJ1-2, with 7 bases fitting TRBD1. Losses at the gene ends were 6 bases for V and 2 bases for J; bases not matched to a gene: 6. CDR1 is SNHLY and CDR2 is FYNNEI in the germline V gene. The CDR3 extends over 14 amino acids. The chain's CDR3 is CASREQGQNYGYTF. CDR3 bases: TGTGCCAGCAGGGAACAGGGACAGAACTATGGCTACACCTTC.

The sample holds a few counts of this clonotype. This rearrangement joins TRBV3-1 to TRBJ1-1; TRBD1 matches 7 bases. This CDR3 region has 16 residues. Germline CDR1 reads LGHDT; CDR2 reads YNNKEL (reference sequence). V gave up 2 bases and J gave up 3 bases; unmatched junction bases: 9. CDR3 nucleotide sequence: TGTGCCAGCAGCCAACCCCGAACAGGGGTGCACACTGAAGCTTTCTTT. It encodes CASSQPRTGVHTEAFF. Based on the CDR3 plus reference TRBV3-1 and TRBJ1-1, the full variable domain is DTAVSQTPKYLVTQMGNDKSIKCEQNLGHDTMYWYKQDSKKFLKIMFSYNNKELIINETVPNRFSPKSPDKAHLNLHINSLELGDSAVYFCASSQPRTGVHTEAFFGQGTRLTVV.

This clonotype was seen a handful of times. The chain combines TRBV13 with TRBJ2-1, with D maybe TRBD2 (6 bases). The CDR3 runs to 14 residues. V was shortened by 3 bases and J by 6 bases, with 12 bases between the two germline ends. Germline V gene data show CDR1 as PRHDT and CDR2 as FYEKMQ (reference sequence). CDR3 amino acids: CASSFWLALNEQFF. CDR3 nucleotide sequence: TGTGCCAGCAGCTTTTGGCTAGCGCTCAATGAGCAGTTCTTC.

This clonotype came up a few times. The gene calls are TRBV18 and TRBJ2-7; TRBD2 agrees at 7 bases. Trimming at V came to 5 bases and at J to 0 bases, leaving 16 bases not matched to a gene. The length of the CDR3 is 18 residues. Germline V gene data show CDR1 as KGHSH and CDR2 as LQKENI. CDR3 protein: CASSSIGGTTSGSYEQYF. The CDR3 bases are TGTGCCAGCTCAAGCATCGGGGGGACGACCTCGGGCTCCTACGAGCAGTACTTC. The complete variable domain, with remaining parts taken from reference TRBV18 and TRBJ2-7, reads NAGVMQNPRHLVRRRGQEARLRCSPMKGHSHVYWYRQLPEEGLKFMVYLQKENIIDESGMPKERFSAEFPKEGPSILRIQQVVRGDSAAYFCASSSIGGTTSGSYEQYFGPGTRLTVT.

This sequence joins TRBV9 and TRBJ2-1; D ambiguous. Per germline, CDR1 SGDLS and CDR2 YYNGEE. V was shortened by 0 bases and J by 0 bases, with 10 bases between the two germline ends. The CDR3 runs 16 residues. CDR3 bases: TGTGCCAGCAGCGTAGATCCGGGCCGCTCCTACAATGAGCAGTTCTTC. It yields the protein CASSVDPGRSYNEQFF.